Presented here are 19 T cell receptor beta chains from one specimen sequenced in a study of T cell changes during pregnancy in multiple sclerosis. Using immunoSEQ multiplex PCR, the repertoire was profiled, and TCRdb retains in-frame clones only, with some absent. The table lists over 70,000 clones, roughly 92% of them singletons, with approximately 1.6% in the top ten. The material sequenced was peripheral blood, taken in the first trimester of pregnancy. The receptor source for this set is a female donor in good health, enrolled as a control in a pregnancy study.

This clone was found a few times. The chain employs TRBV6-6 and TRBJ2-1, with D perhaps TRBD2 (6 bases). CDR1 MNHNY and CDR2 SVGAGI come from the germline V gene (reference sequence). There are 15 residues in the CDR3. The V end lost 5 bases, the J end lost 1 base, and 12 bases lay between the germline ends. For the CDR3, the DNA is TGTGCCAGCAGTCTGGATGGGGGGTCCTACAATGAGCAGTTCTTC. Amino acid sequence: CASSLDGGSYNEQFF.

J is TRBJ2-3 and V is TRBV6-5; weak D call: TRBD2 (5 bases). The length of the CDR3 is 14 residues. V was cut by 2 bases and J by 4 bases, with 10 bases left in between. The V gene's germline CDR1 is MNHEY and CDR2 SVGAGI. Here the CDR3 reads CASSYDAGADTQYF. The CDR3 region has the DNA TGTGCCAGCAGTTACGATGCCGGGGCAGATACGCAGTATTTT.

V usage is TRBV10-3 and J usage is TRBJ2-5; D remains ambiguous. CDR3 length equals 13 residues. Germline V lookup: CDR1 ENHRY, CDR2 SYGVKD. Trimming removed 4 bases from V and 1 base from J, with 7 bases in between. CDR3 sequence (DNA): TGTGCCATCAGTGTAAACAGCCAAGAGACCCAGTACTTC. Its translation is CAISVNSQETQYF.

The genes are TRBV5-6 and TRBJ2-3; perhaps TRBD1 as D (5 bases). Germline lookup yields CDR1 SGHDT and CDR2 YYEEEE. The V end was cut by 1 base, the J end by 0 bases, with 12 bases between. This CDR3 has 16 amino acids. The DNA of the CDR3 is TGTGCCAGCAGCTTGCTGCAGGGAACTAGCACAGATACGCAGTATTTT. This gives the protein CASSLLQGTSTDTQYF. The full variable domain, in which reference TRBV5-6 and TRBJ2-3 provide the parts outside the CDR3, is DAGVTQSPTHLIKTRGQQVTLRCSPKSGHDTVSWYQQALGQGPQFIFQYYEEEERQRGNFPDRFSGHQFPNYSSELNVNALLLGDSALYLCASSLLQGTSTDTQYFGPGTRLTVL.

The chain employs TRBV13 and TRBJ1-1, with 11 bases identical to TRBD1. Looked up from germline, CDR1 is PRHDT and CDR2 is FYEKMQ (reference sequence). V shed 5 bases and J 8 bases; nucleotides not matched to a gene: 16. The CDR3 sequence is 17 residues long. The CDR3 is CASSIRTGGPAEPEAFF. CDR3 bases: TGTGCCAGCAGCATTAGGACAGGGGGCCCGGCCGAACCGGAAGCTTTCTTT.

This clone was recorded only once. This chain joins TRBV2 and TRBJ1-4; D remains ambiguous. The CDR3 runs 13 residues. V shed 4 bases and J shed 11 bases, with 14 bases lying between them. Germline assignment: CDR1 SNHLY and CDR2 FYNNEI. For the CDR3, the DNA is TGTGCCAGCAGTGTAGGTCCGGCGGAGAAACTGTTTTTT. As protein: CASSVGPAEKLFF.

The CDR3 here is CASRSWEADEKLFF. As DNA, the CDR3 is TGCGCCAGCAGGAGCTGGGAGGCTGATGAAAAACTGTTTTTT. V usage is TRBV5-1 and J usage is TRBJ1-4; no clear D. This CDR3 is built from 14 residues. V was clipped by 5 bases and J by 6 bases, with 14 bases between them. Germline V gene data show CDR1 as SGHRS and CDR2 as YFSETQ.

This chain uses TRBV19 with TRBJ2-7; 14 bases map to TRBD2. The germline V gene has CDR1 LNHDA and CDR2 SQIVND (reference sequence). The V gene end was trimmed by 4 bases and the J gene end by 2 bases; junction bases not matched to a gene: 1. The CDR3 has 15 residues. DNA of the CDR3: TGTGCCAGTAGTACGGGACTAGCGGGAGCCTACGAGCAGTACTTC. It encodes CASSTGLAGAYEQYF.

This rearrangement joins TRBV5-6 to TRBJ2-7; 9 bases are shared with TRBD2. CDR1 and CDR2 from the germline V gene are SGHDT and YYEEEE. V lost 0 bases to trimming and J lost 1 base; unmatched junction nucleotides: 5. The CDR3 has 16 residues. CDR3 loop: CASSLGSGGPSYEQYF. As DNA, the CDR3 is TGTGCCAGCAGCTTGGGAAGCGGGGGGCCTTCCTACGAGCAGTACTTC.

The sample holds one count of this clone. The chain recombines TRBV5-1 with TRBJ1-3; D is undetermined. Germline-derived CDR1 and CDR2 are SGHRS and YFSETQ. V shed 2 bases and J shed 1 base, with 7 bases lying between them. The CDR3 extends over 14 amino acids. The CDR3 spells CASSFEGSGNTIYF. The CDR3 coding sequence is TGCGCCAGCAGCTTTGAGGGATCTGGAAACACCATATATTTT.

V is TRBV27 and J is TRBJ1-4; D call uncertain. CDR1 and CDR2 (germline): MNHEY, SMNVEV (reference sequence). V was clipped by 6 bases and J by 0 bases, with 14 bases between them. The CDR3 runs to 16 residues. CDR3 sequence (DNA): TGTGCCAGCAGGCACCTCCCGGGAGCAACTAATGAAAAACTGTTTTTT. Translating gives CASRHLPGATNEKLFF.

V and J are TRBV28 and TRBJ1-2; TRBD1 agrees at 7 bases. The germline CDR1 and CDR2 sequences are MDHEN and SYDVKM. With 6 bases clipped from V and 1 base from J, the junction kept 8 bases outside the gene matches. This CDR3 is 15 amino acids long. The CDR3: CASSPGGYDNYGYTF. DNA for the CDR3: TGTGCCAGCAGCCCAGGGGGGTATGATAACTATGGCTACACCTTC.

The chain combines TRBV5-5 with TRBJ2-7, with TRBD1 identical over 8 bases. This CDR3 contains 14 residues. Trimming cost V 3 bases and J 5 bases; bases outside gene matches: 7. Per germline, CDR1 SGHKS and CDR2 YYEKEE (reference sequence). CDR3 sequence (DNA): TGTGCCAGCAGCTCAGGGGGCGCGGGGAACGAGCAGTACTTC. Residues: CASSSGGAGNEQYF.

CDR3 sequence: CASSLGATDTQYF. CDR3 sequence (DNA): TGTGCCAGCAGCTTAGGGGCTACGGATACGCAGTATTTT. The chain employs TRBV7-9 and TRBJ2-3; D is unclear. This CDR3 has 13 amino acids. Germline V gene sequence: CDR1 SEHNR, CDR2 FQNEAQ (reference sequence). The V and J ends lost 1 base and 6 bases respectively, with 8 bases between them.

This chain connects TRBV5-1 to TRBJ2-5; TRBD1 is a possible D gene (6 bases). The CDR3 consists of 14 residues. Germline loops: CDR1 SGHRS, CDR2 YFSETQ. Trimming cost V 1 base and J 1 base, with 8 bases left between them. The CDR3 nucleotides are TGCGCCAGCAGCTTGCAGGACAGCCAAGAGACCCAGTACTTC. It is translated as CASSLQDSQETQYF.

This clone was seen once. The CDR3 sequence is CASSVRGETGELFF. In nucleotides, the CDR3 is TGTGCCAGCAGTGTCAGAGGCGAGACCGGGGAGCTGTTTTTT. The genes are TRBV28 and TRBJ2-2; no clear D gene. The length of the CDR3 is 14 residues. Trimming took off 5 bases at V and 5 bases at J, with 12 bases between the two ends. Germline V gene sequence: CDR1 MDHEN, CDR2 SYDVKM.

This clone was seen just once. The chain links TRBV5-6 to TRBJ1-6, with TRBD1 identical over 9 bases. Germline trimming cut 4 bases from V and 5 bases from J; bases unmatched to any gene: 10. This CDR3 is 17 amino acids long. The germline CDR1 and CDR2 sequences are SGHDT and YYEEEE. The CDR3 nucleotides read TGTGCCAGCAGCGGCCGTGTGACAGGGGGGGATAATTCACCCCTCCACTTT. Amino acid sequence: CASSGRVTGGDNSPLHF.

The chain joins TRBV6-5 to TRBJ1-1, with TRBD1 matching over 7 bases. This CDR3 comprises 15 residues. Germline V gene lookup returns CDR1 MNHEY and CDR2 SVGAGI. V shed 0 bases and J 4 bases; nucleotides not matched to a gene: 5. The CDR3 coding sequence is TGTGCCAGCAGTTACTCTAACAGGGGAGGCACTGAAGCTTTCTTT. Its protein is CASSYSNRGGTEAFF.

This clone occurred a few times. The V and J genes are TRBV5-1 and TRBJ2-1, with TRBD1 matching 8 bases. With V trimmed by 4 bases and J by 0 bases, 6 bases remained unmatched. CDR3 size: 16 residues. Germline V lookup: CDR1 SGHRS, CDR2 YFSETQ. The CDR3 here is CASSLLTGASYNEQFF. Written as DNA, the CDR3 is TGCGCCAGCAGCCTACTGACAGGGGCCTCCTACAATGAGCAGTTCTTC. The whole variable domain, filled in from reference TRBV5-1 and TRBJ2-1, reads KAGVTQTPRYLIKTRGQQVTLSCSPISGHRSVSWYQQTPGQGLQFLFEYFSETQRNKGNFPGRFSGRQFSNSRSEMNVSTLELGDSALYLCASSLLTGASYNEQFFGPGTRLTVL.